This T cell receptor (beta chain) originates from a study of response to subunit inactivated influenza vaccine. Study findings and constraints: Only a handful of new T cells, the authors suggested, are recruited with each seasonal influenza vaccination.

TCRdb called the RT-PCR reads again in MiXCR, with one record for every CDR3 protein. The sample holds 600,000 to 850,000 distinct CDR3 sequences, approximately 15% seen once. V lost 3 bases and J 3 bases, leaving 13 bases between the germline ends. This CDR3 has 14 amino acids. CDR1 is SQVTM, CDR2 ANQGSEA, per germline. A remark on this clonotype: The antigen is unknown.

The V gene is TRBV29-1, the J gene TRBJ2-3; possibly TRBD2 for D (5 bases). The receptor's source is a man aged 50 to 59 who received an inactivated influenza vaccine. The sample was PBMCs from blood, taken 14 days before vaccination. CDR3 sequence: CSVDPGITTDTQYF. The CDR3 DNA is TGCAGCGTTGACCCGGGGATAACGACAGATACGCAGTATTTT.